This TCR beta chain was identified during a study of identical twins (dated by TCRdb to the mid-2010s). Regarding the complete study: TCR alpha and beta repertoires from monozygotic twins, unrelated adults of various ages and cord blood were deep-sequenced to test whether fetal clonotypes persist. To rule out contamination, replicate twin experiments were performed at different times with different library preparation protocols.

The library was generated by 5' RACE. The sequencer listed for this sample is Illumina HiSeq 2000. A universal primer binding site was introduced by template switching, and a unique molecular identifier was present in the final cDNA, enabling accurate counting of TCR cDNA molecules. First-strand cDNA for TCR alpha and beta chains was synthesized from specific primers in the conserved constant-segment region. Each cDNA library was double barcoded, with a SMART-Mk sample barcode plus Illumina barcodes, to control for contamination. TruSeq adapter sequences, together with Illumina sample barcodes, were added in two successive PCR steps. The Illumina HiSeq platform was used with custom primers to sequence TCR alpha and beta cDNA libraries. Concerning the study's data processing: Unique molecular identifiers were extracted from raw reads with MiGEC, and CDR3 positions were determined with MiXCR. Recombination models were inferred per individual with the repgenHMM and IGoR tools using an EM algorithm. The analysis of shared clonotypes was done with the tcR package in R, with sharing normalized by the product of cloneset sizes. To study raw recombination without the effects of thymic and clonal selection, out-of-frame nonproductive sequences were analyzed. TCRdb ran its own pipeline on the public reads, namely fastp trimming at Q25 and MiXCR clone calling, and kept in-frame beta chains. For every CDR3 protein sequence, its rows merge into one entry that carries the most common genes and DNA. TCRdb's processing, not the authors' own work, is the source of the V and J calls. Across this sample there are 510,000 or so distinct CDR3 sequences, with 15% seen only once. The top ten clonotypes cover roughly 0.46% of the sample.

General findings and caveats noted by the study authors: Excess twin sharing in beta out-of-frame sequences was weaker because fewer shared sequences lowered the signal-to-noise ratio. Because the same donors could not be followed over many years, the conclusions relied on cross-sectional statistical analysis. Out-of-frame TCR alpha sequences shared between twins showed an excess of low generation-probability sequences compared with coincidental sharing between unrelated individuals. Abundant cord blood beta clonotypes carried fewer insertions; young adult naive repertoires showed a weaker similar trend, while memory repertoires showed none. Recombination models systematically underestimated out-of-frame TCR alpha sharing in monozygotic twins but agreed with sharing between unrelated individuals. Invariant T cells such as MAIT and iNKT could partly confound zero-insertion analyses, though diverse VJ usage argued against this for most clonotypes.

The CDR3 has 15 amino acids, counting the end cysteine and phenylalanine. The kept DNA is CDR3 alone, 45 bases in frame from the first base. Per the germline V gene, SGHRS is the CDR1 and YFSETQ is the CDR2. V is reduced by 0 bases and J by 8 bases, leaving a spacing of 14 bases between them. Note on this clonotype: Its antigen remains unidentified. Base-call qualities are not available, and no considerably larger clone is one nucleotide away.

Only healthy Caucasian donors were included. Three pairs of female monozygotic twins, all aged roughly 18 to 29 years, were included in the twin cohort. CD4+ and CD8+ T cell populations were isolated with positive isolation kits from Invitrogen. The data were also submitted as part of a second study, on yellow fever vaccine responses in identical twins. As that second study puts it: The T cell response to vaccination in identical twins was reported by the authors to appear partly convergent and partly personalized. The study precisely tracked vaccine-responding T cell clones in identical twins.

The sequence is built from TRBV5-1 and TRBJ1-4; the D gene cannot be resolved reliably. The sample was CD4+ T cells sorted from blood. The receptor's source is a woman aged 18-30 years in good health. The CDR3: CASSLGDAGREKLFF. The DNA sequence is given as TGCGCCAGCAGCTTGGGAGACGCGGGAAGAGAAAAACTGTTTTTT.